This TCR beta chain was sequenced during a study of PD-1 blockade in classical Hodgkin lymphoma. Study context: Nivolumab was given intravenously to patients at 3 mg/kg every 2 weeks.

The study's findings and limits: Whoever responded completely had baseline diversity much like that seen in newly diagnosed patients. CD4+ but not CD8+ TCR diversity rose significantly by C4D1.

Data came from immunoSEQ multiplex PCR; TCRdb stores just in-frame clones and leaves some out. The sample comprises under 95,000 clones, roughly 91% of which are singletons, and about 7.6% rests with the top ten. For this clone: Its antigen is undetermined.

Every patient was affected by relapse after autologous stem cell transplantation, while exposure to brentuximab vedotin was not uniform. The CDR3 has 16 amino acids. The V segment lost 6 bases and the J segment 1 base; nucleotides outside the gene matches: 9. Germline V gives CDR1 SEHNR, CDR2 FQNEAQ (reference sequence). This chain links TRBV7-9 with TRBJ2-3; 8 nucleotides match TRBD1. Sequencing was performed on peripheral blood mononuclear cells (PBMCs), taken at baseline. This sequence was found in a human donor with classical Hodgkin lymphoma. The CDR3 spells CASSYFQGAGTDTQYF. DNA of the CDR3: TGTGCCAGCAGTTACTTCCAGGGGGCTGGCACAGATACGCAGTATTTT.